Following are 29 T cell receptor beta chains from one sample sequenced in a study of blood T cell repertoires in COVID-19. Assay: immunoSEQ multiplex PCR; the TCRdb copy retains only in-frame clones and omits some. Of under 250,000 clones listed, around 82% are singletons. What was sequenced was peripheral blood. These TCRs come from an older woman with acute or convalescent COVID-19.

This clone was seen once. The chain uses TRBV5-6 and TRBJ2-7, with unresolved D. Per the germline V gene, CDR1 is SGHDT and CDR2 is YYEEEE. This CDR3 has 14 amino acids. Trimming removed 0 bases from V and 2 bases from J, with 9 bases in between. The chain's CDR3 is CASSLGAEPYEQYV. The CDR3 bases are TGTGCCAGCAGCTTGGGGGCAGAGCCCTACGAGCAGTACGTC.

This chain uses TRBV29-1 with TRBJ1-1, with D possibly matching TRBD1 (5 bases). Germline-derived CDR1 and CDR2 are SQVTM and ANQGSEA. V lost 7 bases and J lost 3, with 12 bases in between. The CDR3 covers 12 residues. CDR3 coding DNA: TGCAGCGCAACCACAGGCTACACTGAAGCTTTCTTT. Translating gives CSATTGYTEAFF.

This chain uses TRBV2 with TRBJ2-2; perhaps TRBD1 as D (6 bases). CDR3 length: 13 amino acids. The V gene's germline CDR1 is SNHLY and CDR2 FYNNEI. Trimming removed 2 bases from V and 7 bases from J, with 8 bases in between. The CDR3 sequence: CASSETGHGELFF. CDR3 sequence (DNA): TGTGCCAGCAGTGAAACAGGGCACGGGGAGCTGTTTTTT.

This clone was seen only once. The chain couples TRBV3-1 (or the pseudogene TRBV3-2) to TRBJ1-5, with TRBD1 identical over 10 bases. V lost 4 bases, J lost 0 bases, and 9 bases stayed unmatched. The CDR3 totals 18 residues. Germline loops: CDR1 LGHDT, CDR2 YNNKEL (reference sequence). CDR3 DNA: TGTGCCAGCAGCCGAACCGGGACAGGGGAGGGTAGCAATCAGCCCCAGCATTTT. Encoded protein: CASSRTGTGEGSNQPQHF.

The rearrangement links TRBV18 to TRBJ2-5; no definite D call. V was shortened by 3 bases and J by 5 bases, with 10 bases between the two germline ends. From germline, CDR1 is KGHSH and CDR2 LQKENI. The CDR3 extends over 13 amino acids. As DNA, the CDR3 is TGTGCCAGCTCACCGGCAGTCGTGGAGACCCAGTACTTC. It encodes CASSPAVVETQYF.

J is TRBJ2-5 and V is TRBV5-6, with D maybe TRBD2 (5 bases). The CDR3 has 16 amino acids. Germline CDR1 reads SGHDT; CDR2 reads YYEEEE. Between the trimmed V and J ends, which lost 4 bases and 2 bases, there was a span of 18 bases. CDR3 DNA sequence: TGTGCCAGCAGCCACGGACCGCCGAGAGGGCAAGAGACCCAGTACTTC. Translated: CASSHGPPRGQETQYF.

V and J are TRBV7-3 and TRBJ2-7; weak D call: TRBD2 (6 bases). CDR1 SGHTA and CDR2 FQGTGA come from the germline V gene. This CDR3 contains 16 residues. V was trimmed by 5 bases and J by 6 bases, leaving 23 bases between them. The CDR3, as DNA: TGTGCCAGCAGCATCAACTGGTGGCGGGGTAACGGCGAGCAGTACTTC. This translates into CASSINWWRGNGEQYF.

The chain carries TRBV29-1 and TRBJ2-3; TRBD2 matches 12 bases. Trimming took 8 bases from V and 1 from J; bases not matched to a gene: 4. This CDR3 is built from 14 residues. CDR1 and CDR2 (germline): SQVTM, ANQGSEA. The chain's CDR3 is CSTRTSGGTDTQYF. In nucleotides, the CDR3 is TGCAGCACACGGACTAGCGGGGGCACAGATACGCAGTATTTT.

The chain joins TRBV6-1 to TRBJ2-7, with TRBD2 as a possible D gene (6 bases). The CDR3 has 15 amino acids. The ends were cut back, 2 bases at V and 0 bases at J, with 11 bases in the middle. Looked up from germline, CDR1 is MNHNS and CDR2 is SASEGT. CDR3 nucleotides: TGTGCCAGCAGTGAATCCGGGGGTAGCTCCTACGAGCAGTACGTC. Its translation is CASSESGGSSYEQYV.

The J gene is TRBJ1-2, the V gene TRBV30; D is unresolved. V lost 0 bases and J lost 3, with 11 bases in between. Germline V gene sequence: CDR1 GTSNPN, CDR2 SVGIG (reference sequence). The CDR3 length is 14 residues. CDR3 nucleotide sequence: TGTGCCTGGAGTGTTGGCACATACGACTATGGCTACACCTTC. Its translation: CAWSVGTYDYGYTF.

The chain links TRBV6-5 to TRBJ2-4; maybe TRBD2 (6 bases). The CDR3 is 14 amino acids. V lost 5 bases to trimming and J lost 4 bases, with 12 bases between them. In germline, CDR1 is MNHEY, CDR2 SVGAGI. In DNA form, the CDR3 reads TGTGCCAGCAGTCTCACTGGAGGGAAAAACATTCAGTACTTC. Its translation is CASSLTGGKNIQYF.

The chain recombines TRBV5-1 with TRBJ2-3; D call uncertain. There are 13 residues in the CDR3. With 1 base removed from V and 4 bases from J, the gap between germline ends came to 7 bases. In germline, CDR1 is SGHRS, CDR2 YFSETQ. CDR3 coding DNA: TGCGCCAGCAGCTTGTTTCCCTCAGATACGCAGTATTTT. Amino acids: CASSLFPSDTQYF.

This chain connects TRBV5-4 to TRBJ2-1, with 10 positions matching TRBD2. CDR3 length: 16 residues. The germline V gene encodes CDR1 SGHNT and CDR2 YYREEE (reference sequence). Trimming took 0 bases from V and 5 from J; bases not matched to a gene: 5. CDR3: CASSLAGAGGHNEQFF. CDR3 DNA sequence: TGTGCCAGCAGCTTGGCCGGAGCGGGGGGGCACAATGAGCAGTTCTTC.

The chain employs TRBV7-2 and TRBJ2-3; 7 bases are shared with TRBD2. The CDR3 runs to 14 residues. The J segment lost 4 bases and the V segment lost 5 bases, leaving 6 bases of the junction unmatched. Per the germline V gene, CDR1 is SGHTA and CDR2 is FQGNSA. The CDR3: CASSPYRGADTQYF. DNA for the CDR3: TGTGCCAGCAGCCCGTATCGGGGGGCAGATACGCAGTATTTT. Full variable domain (outside the CDR3, taken from reference TRBV7-2 and TRBJ2-3): GAGVSQSPSNKVTEKGKDVELRCDPISGHTALYWYRQSLGQGLEFLIYFQGNSAPDKSGLPSDRFSAERTGGSVSTLTIQRTQQEDSAVYLCASSPYRGADTQYFGPGTRLTVL.

The V and J genes are TRBV23-1 and TRBJ1-5, with 9 bases identical to TRBD1. TRBV23-1 is placed among ORFs of uncertain function. The CDR3 spans 15 residues. V lost 7 bases to trimming and J lost 6 bases; unmatched junction nucleotides: 10. Written as DNA, the CDR3 is TGCGCCAGCACTGAACAGGGGGCAGAGGGTCAGCCCCAGCATTTT. Protein sequence: CASTEQGAEGQPQHF.

The chain carries TRBV5-4 and TRBJ1-1; 7 bases agree with TRBD1. Germline V gene data show CDR1 as SGHNT and CDR2 as YYREEE (reference sequence). Trimming at V came to 4 bases and at J to 12 bases, leaving 9 bases not matched to a gene. The CDR3 runs 12 residues. This CDR3 is CASSPDRDHTFF. Here the CDR3 DNA reads TGTGCCAGCAGCCCCGACAGGGATCATACTTTCTTT. Based on the CDR3 plus reference TRBV5-4 and TRBJ1-1, the full variable domain is ETGVTQSPTHLIKTRGQQVTLRCSSQSGHNTVSWYQQALGQGPQFIFQYYREEENGRGNFPPRFSGLQFPNYSSELNVNALELDDSALYLCASSPDRDHTFFGQGTRLTVV.

The sample holds one count of this clone. For the CDR3, the DNA is TGTGCCAGCAGATCCGGGACAGGCTACAATGAGCAGTTCTTC. It specifies CASRSGTGYNEQFF. The J gene is TRBJ2-1, the V gene TRBV27; 8 bases line up with TRBD1. CDR3 length: 14 residues. The germline gives CDR1 MNHEY, CDR2 SMNVEV (reference sequence). The V gene end was trimmed by 6 bases and the J gene end by 3 bases; junction bases not matched to a gene: 4.

The V call is TRBV2, the J call TRBJ2-7, with TRBD1 matching over 7 bases. The ends lost 4 bases at V and 1 base at J; junction bases unmatched: 4. In germline, CDR1 is SNHLY, CDR2 FYNNEI. CDR3 size: 14 residues. The CDR3 is CASSGYRGSYEQYF. CDR3 DNA: TGTGCCAGCAGTGGATACAGGGGTTCCTACGAGCAGTACTTC. Full variable domain (remainder filled in from reference TRBV2 and TRBJ2-7): EPEVTQTPSHQVTQMGQEVILRCVPISNHLYFYWYRQILGQKVEFLVSFYNNEISEKSEIFDDQFSVERPDGSNFTLKIRSTKLEDSAMYFCASSGYRGSYEQYFGPGTRLTVT.

V and J are TRBV5-6 and TRBJ2-1; 10 bases are a match to TRBD2. The ends lost 1 base at V and 7 bases at J; junction bases unmatched: 5. Germline CDR1 is SGHDT and CDR2 is YYEEEE. The CDR3 contains 15 residues. The CDR3 DNA sequence: TGTGCCAGCAGCTTGAGGAGCGGGGGGGCTAATGAGCAGTTCTTC. It translates to CASSLRSGGANEQFF. Together with reference TRBV5-6 and TRBJ2-1, the CDR3 gives the full variable domain: DAGVTQSPTHLIKTRGQQVTLRCSPKSGHDTVSWYQQALGQGPQFIFQYYEEEERQRGNFPDRFSGHQFPNYSSELNVNALLLGDSALYLCASSLRSGGANEQFFGPGTRLTVL.

This clone was detected many times. The chain combines TRBV25-1 with TRBJ2-5; 10 nucleotides align to TRBD2. This CDR3 has 16 amino acids. CDR1 is MGHDK, CDR2 SYGVNS, per germline. Trimming took 4 bases from V and 4 from J; bases not matched to a gene: 9. CDR3: CASSGSSGGAGETQYF. The CDR3 DNA reads as TGTGCCAGCAGTGGATCTAGCGGGGGAGCCGGAGAGACCCAGTACTTC.

The rearrangement uses TRBV9 and TRBJ2-3, with 12 bases that match TRBD2. The CDR3 spans 17 residues. The germline CDR1 and CDR2 sequences are SGDLS and YYNGEE. Trimming took 0 bases from V and 3 from J; bases not matched to a gene: 5. The CDR3 is CASSVGMTSGGTDTQYF. The CDR3 DNA follows: TGTGCCAGCAGCGTAGGTATGACTAGCGGGGGTACAGATACGCAGTATTTT. Full variable domain (remainder filled in from reference TRBV9 and TRBJ2-3): DSGVTQTPKHLITATGQRVTLRCSPRSGDLSVYWYQQSLDQGLQFLIQYYNGEERAKGNILERFSAQQFPDLHSELNLSSLELGDSALYFCASSVGMTSGGTDTQYFGPGTRLTVL.

The chain carries TRBV6-4 and TRBJ1-5; a possible D gene is TRBD1 (5 bases). The germline CDR1 and CDR2 sequences are MRHNA and SNTAGT. V lost 2 bases and J lost 8, with 10 bases in between. CDR3 length: 13 amino acids. The CDR3 spells CASSDQGGEPQHF. CDR3 nucleotide sequence: TGTGCCAGCAGTGACCAGGGTGGGGAGCCCCAGCATTTT.

This clone has a handful of counts. The genes are TRBV5-4 and TRBJ2-1, with D possibly being TRBD2 (5 bases). The CDR3 sequence is 16 residues long. CDR1 and CDR2 (germline): SGHNT, YYREEE (reference sequence). V was clipped by 3 bases and J by 4 bases, with 17 bases between them. CDR3 amino acids: CASSSGTRAEYNEQFF. The DNA for the CDR3 is TGTGCCAGCAGCTCGGGTACGAGGGCGGAGTACAATGAGCAGTTCTTC.

The chain recombines TRBV18 with TRBJ2-1, with a possible D match to TRBD2 (5 bases). This CDR3 has 16 residues. The V gene's germline CDR1 is KGHSH and CDR2 LQKENI. V was pared by 1 base and J by 0 bases, with 10 bases between. CDR3 bases: TGTGCCAGCTCACCACAGGAAGGGAGCTCCTACAATGAGCAGTTCTTC. This encodes CASSPQEGSSYNEQFF. Full variable domain (remainder filled in from reference TRBV18 and TRBJ2-1): NAGVMQNPRHLVRRRGQEARLRCSPMKGHSHVYWYRQLPEEGLKFMVYLQKENIIDESGMPKERFSAEFPKEGPSILRIQQVVRGDSAAYFCASSPQEGSSYNEQFFGPGTRLTVL.

The chain couples TRBV7-2 to TRBJ2-7, with D possibly TRBD1 on 6 matching bases. Trimming took 5 bases from V and 2 from J, leaving 10 bases between them. This CDR3 is 13 amino acids long. The germline V gene has CDR1 SGHTA and CDR2 FQGNSA. The CDR3: CASSPRQAYEQYF. The CDR3, as DNA: TGTGCCAGCAGCCCCCGACAGGCCTACGAGCAGTACTTC.

The sample holds one count of this clone. The chain joins TRBV24-1 to TRBJ2-3; weak D call: TRBD1 (6 bases). Germline CDR1 reads KGHDR; CDR2 reads SFDVKD. This CDR3 has 15 residues. V dropped 9 bases and J dropped 2 bases, with 17 bases sitting between them. The CDR3 coding sequence is TGTGCCACCCGAGCCGGGACATCCTTCACAGATACGCAGTATTTT. It is translated as CATRAGTSFTDTQYF.

The sample holds one count of this clone. This sequence joins TRBV5-6 and TRBJ1-6, with 7 nucleotides matching TRBD1. There are 14 residues in the CDR3. CDR1 is SGHDT and CDR2 is YYEEEE in the germline V gene. V lost 4 bases to trimming and J lost 4 bases; unmatched junction nucleotides: 2. The CDR3 here is CASSLGQYNSPLHF. The CDR3 DNA reads as TGTGCCAGCAGCCTGGGACAGTATAATTCACCCCTCCACTTT.

The chain has TRBV4-1 and TRBJ2-1; 14 bases fit TRBD2. With 4 bases clipped from V and 7 bases from J, the junction kept 9 bases outside the gene matches. Germline CDR1 MGHRA, CDR2 YSYEKL. The length of the CDR3 is 17 residues. The CDR3 nucleotides read TGCGCCAGCAGCCGACTGACTAGCGGGGGGGCGAGTAATGAGCAGTTCTTC. This translates into CASSRLTSGGASNEQFF.

This clone was observed a single time. This chain links TRBV5-1 with TRBJ2-1, with D possibly being TRBD2 (6 bases). Trimming left V 6 bases short and J 5 bases short, with 12 bases between. The V gene's germline CDR1 is SGHRS and CDR2 YFSETQ. CDR3 length: 13 residues. CDR3 sequence: CASTGGADNEQFF. The CDR3 DNA reads as TGCGCCAGCACCGGAGGGGCCGACAATGAGCAGTTCTTC.